The 5 T cell receptor beta chains reported below all come from one sample, sequenced in a study of CD8+ T cells in alopecia areata. In each case, RNA was isolated and then reverse transcribed into cDNA as the sequencing template. Clones were sequenced by immunoSEQ multiplex PCR, and TCRdb holds only the in-frame ones, with some missing. Sampling found around 100,000 clones, none seen once. The sample comprised lesional skin. These receptors were collected from a C3H/HeJ mouse with alopecia areata. Mice of this strain are of MHC haplotype H2-k.

The sample holds many counts of this clone. These gene names are mouse names. The CDR3 end falls 4 residues outside the read, so it is completed with the germline J gene. The chain uses TRBV1 and TRBJ2-3; D might be TRBD2 (5 bases). The CDR3 loop spans 15 amino acids. Deletions cut 0 bases from V and 3 bases from J, with 10 bases between. Per germline, CDR1 NSQYPW and CDR2 LRSPGD (reference sequence). CDR3 region: CTCSADGVWAETLYF. Partial CDR3 DNA: TGCACCTGCAGTGCAGATGGGGTCTGGGCAGAA.

This clone was found a few times. Germline and genes: mouse. The read stops 4 residues short of the end of the CDR3; the missing end is completed from the germline J gene. The chain joins TRBV19 to TRBJ2-5; D is unresolved. This CDR3 spans 13 amino acids. Per germline, CDR1 FNHDT and CDR2 SITEND (reference sequence). The CDR3 here is CASSVSVGDTQYF. The sequenced part of the CDR3 DNA is TGTGCCAGCAGTGTCTCAGTGGGTGAC.

The table lists this clone with many counts. The genes and germline here are from mouse. The read falls 4 residues short of the CDR3 end, and the missing part is taken from the germline J gene. The chain carries TRBV13-3 and TRBJ2-2, with TRBD1 identical over 8 bases. This CDR3 spans 15 amino acids. Trimming at V came to 5 bases and at J to 3 bases, leaving 6 bases not matched to a gene. The germline CDR1 and CDR2 sequences are NNHDY and SYVADS. The CDR3 sequence is CASSLSTGDTGQLYF. The DNA read from the CDR3 is TGTGCCAGCAGCCTCTCGACAGGGGACACCGGG.

This clone was found a few times. The genes are named according to mouse. The observed sequence ends 4 residues before the CDR3 terminus, with the missing tail filled in from the germline J gene. The chain employs TRBV3 and TRBJ2-5, with TRBD2 matching 9 bases. There are 16 residues in the CDR3. Germline V CDR1 and CDR2: SNHLY, FYNGKV (reference sequence). V lost 3 bases to trimming and J lost 0 bases; unmatched junction nucleotides: 4. Incomplete CDR3 DNA: TGTGCCAGCAGCTTCGACTGGGGGATTAACCAAGAC. Its protein product is CASSFDWGINQD. The whole CDR3 protein reads CASSFDWGINQDTQYF.

Details on this clone: The genes are named according to mouse. The CDR3 extends 4 residues past the end of the read, so its final part is completed from the germline J gene. The chain has TRBV1 and TRBJ2-1, with D possibly TRBD2 on 6 matching bases. Trimming left V 3 bases short and J 4 bases short, with 13 bases between. The CDR3 spans 15 residues. Germline CDR1 and CDR2: NSQYPW and LRSPGD (reference sequence). The part of the CDR3 DNA that was read is TGCACCTGCAGTGCTCGGGGGGTGGGGTATGCT. It yields the protein CTCSARGVGYA. The whole CDR3 reads CTCSARGVGYAEQFF. Variable domain in full (rest from reference TRBV1 and TRBJ2-1): VTLLEQNPRWRLVPRGQAVNLRCILKNSQYPWMSWYQQDLQKQLQWLFTLRSPGDKEVKSLPGADYLATRVTDTELRLQVANMSQGRTLYCTCSARGVGYAEQFFGPGTRLTVL.